Given below is one TCR beta chain in context. CDR3 size: 14 residues. Germline loops: CDR1 LGHNA, CDR2 YNFKEQ. The V end was cut by 4 bases, the J end by 4 bases, with 10 bases between. The entry originates in a study of T cell responses to AZD1222 COVID-19 vaccine. Second doses were pooled across both intervals (about 4 or about 12 weeks). TCRdb's copy holds only in-frame clones and misses some; the assay was immunoSEQ multiplex PCR. The data contain approximately 70,000 clones, under 90% of them singletons. This receptor was taken from an adult who received the AZD1222 COVID-19 vaccine. The sample in question was peripheral blood, obtained 28 days after the second AZD1222 dose. The V gene is TRBV4-2, the J gene TRBJ1-4; D unresolved. For the CDR3, the DNA is TGTGCCAGCAGCCTCAAGGGAGATAATGAAAAACTGTTTTTT. Protein: CASSLKGDNEKLFF.